This T cell receptor beta chain was sequenced during a study of T-cell memory formation after mild COVID-19. Whole-study findings and limits: Day 37-peaking second-wave clones had unconfirmed SARS-CoV-2 specificity.

This clonotype was observed a handful of times. Its antigen is undetermined. Each CDR3 protein gets one entry after TCRdb re-called the 5' RACE reads with MiXCR. The sample includes 300,000 to 400,000 distinct CDR3 sequences, 14% of them seen just once. Sequenced sample: PBMCs or a T cell subset sorted from them (not recorded which). The sequence was obtained from a man between 18 and 29 years old who had mild COVID-19 (a few samples of this study predate the infection). Cell type and time point are not known.

CDR3 in amino acids: CASSPGQGVVGDTQYF. CDR3 DNA: TGTGCCAGTAGTCCGGGACAGGGAGTGGTTGGAGATACGCAGTATTTT. The V and J genes are TRBV19 and TRBJ2-3; TRBD1 aligns across 9 bases. The germline V gene encodes CDR1 LNHDA and CDR2 SQIVND (reference sequence). The CDR3 contains 16 residues. The V segment lost 5 bases and the J segment 5 bases; nucleotides outside the gene matches: 11.